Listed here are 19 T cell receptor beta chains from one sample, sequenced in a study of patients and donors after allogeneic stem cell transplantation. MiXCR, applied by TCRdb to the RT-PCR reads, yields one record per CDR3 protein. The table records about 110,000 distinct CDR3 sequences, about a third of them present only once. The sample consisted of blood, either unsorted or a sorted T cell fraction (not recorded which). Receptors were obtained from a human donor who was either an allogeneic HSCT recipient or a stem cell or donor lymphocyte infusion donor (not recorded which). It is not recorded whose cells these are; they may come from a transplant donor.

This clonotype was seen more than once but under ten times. This CDR3 is CASSPGRSNYGYTF. The CDR3 bases are TGTGCCAGTAGCCCCGGACGGTCTAACTATGGCTACACCTTC. J is TRBJ1-2 and V is TRBV19; unclear D gene. CDR1 and CDR2 from the germline V gene are LNHDA and SQIVND (reference sequence). V shed 6 bases and J shed 0 bases, with 11 bases lying between them. The CDR3 has 14 amino acids.

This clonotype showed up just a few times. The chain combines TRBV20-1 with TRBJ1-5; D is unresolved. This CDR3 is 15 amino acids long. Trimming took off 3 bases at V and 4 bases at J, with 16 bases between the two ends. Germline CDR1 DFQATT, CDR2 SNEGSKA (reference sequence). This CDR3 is CSASLTPVANQPQHF. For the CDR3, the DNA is TGCAGTGCTAGCTTGACGCCCGTAGCTAATCAGCCCCAGCATTTT.

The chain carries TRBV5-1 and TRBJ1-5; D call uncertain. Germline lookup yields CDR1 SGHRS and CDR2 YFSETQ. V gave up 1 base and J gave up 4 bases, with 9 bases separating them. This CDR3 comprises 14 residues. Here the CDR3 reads CASSLIPGNQPQHF. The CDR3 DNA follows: TGCGCCAGCAGCTTGATTCCGGGGAATCAGCCCCAGCATTTT. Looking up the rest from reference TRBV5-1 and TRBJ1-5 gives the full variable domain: KAGVTQTPRYLIKTRGQQVTLSCSPISGHRSVSWYQQTPGQGLQFLFEYFSETQRNKGNFPGRFSGRQFSNSRSEMNVSTLELGDSALYLCASSLIPGNQPQHFGDGTRLSIL.

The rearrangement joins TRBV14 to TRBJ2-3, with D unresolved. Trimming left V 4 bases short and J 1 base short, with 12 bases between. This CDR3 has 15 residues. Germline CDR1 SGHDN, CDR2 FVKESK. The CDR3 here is CASSRNRIGTDTQYF. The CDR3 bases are TGTGCCAGCAGCCGCAATCGGATCGGCACAGATACGCAGTATTTT.

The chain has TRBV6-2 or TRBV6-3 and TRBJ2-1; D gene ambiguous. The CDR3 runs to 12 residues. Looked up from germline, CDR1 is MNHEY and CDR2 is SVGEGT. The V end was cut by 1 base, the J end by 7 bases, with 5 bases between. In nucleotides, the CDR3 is TGTGCCAGCAGTTACTTGGGGAATGAGCAGTTCTTC. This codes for CASSYLGNEQFF.

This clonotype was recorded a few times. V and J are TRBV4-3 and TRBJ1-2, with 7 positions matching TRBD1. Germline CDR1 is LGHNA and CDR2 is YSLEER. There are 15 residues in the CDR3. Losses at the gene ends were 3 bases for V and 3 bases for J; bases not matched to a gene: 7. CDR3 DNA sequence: TGCGCCAGCAGCCAGTCCTACAGGGGCGACTATGGCTACACCTTC. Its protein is CASSQSYRGDYGYTF.

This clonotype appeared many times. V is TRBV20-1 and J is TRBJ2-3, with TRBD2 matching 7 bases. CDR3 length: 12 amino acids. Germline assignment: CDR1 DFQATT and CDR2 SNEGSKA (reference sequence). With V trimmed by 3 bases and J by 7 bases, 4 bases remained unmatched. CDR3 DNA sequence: TGCAGTGCTAGGGCTAGCGGCAATACGCAGTATTTT. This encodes CSARASGNTQYF.

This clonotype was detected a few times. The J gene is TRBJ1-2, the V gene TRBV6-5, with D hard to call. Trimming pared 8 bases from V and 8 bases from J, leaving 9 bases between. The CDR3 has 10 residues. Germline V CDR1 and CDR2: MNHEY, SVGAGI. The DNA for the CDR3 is TGTGCCAGCGGGCCTGGAGGCTACACCTTC. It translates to CASGPGGYTF.

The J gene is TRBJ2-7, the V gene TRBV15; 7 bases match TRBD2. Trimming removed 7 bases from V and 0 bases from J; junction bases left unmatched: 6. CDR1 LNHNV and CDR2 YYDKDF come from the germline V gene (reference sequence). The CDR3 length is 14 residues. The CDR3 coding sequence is TGTGCCACCACTGAGCGGGAAAGCTCCTACGAGCAGTACTTC. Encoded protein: CATTERESSYEQYF. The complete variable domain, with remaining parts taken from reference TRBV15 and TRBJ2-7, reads DAMVIQNPRYQVTQFGKPVTLSCSQTLNHNVMYWYQQKSSQAPKLLFHYYDKDFNNEADTPDNFQSRRPNTSFCFLDIRSPGLGDTAMYLCATTERESSYEQYFGPGTRLTVT.

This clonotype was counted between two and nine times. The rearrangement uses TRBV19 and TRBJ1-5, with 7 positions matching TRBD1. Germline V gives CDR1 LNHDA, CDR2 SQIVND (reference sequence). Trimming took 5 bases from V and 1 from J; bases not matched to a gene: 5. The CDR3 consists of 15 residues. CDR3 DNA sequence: TGTGCCAGTAGTGTCCGGGACAGAAGCAATCAGCCCCAGCATTTT. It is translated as CASSVRDRSNQPQHF.

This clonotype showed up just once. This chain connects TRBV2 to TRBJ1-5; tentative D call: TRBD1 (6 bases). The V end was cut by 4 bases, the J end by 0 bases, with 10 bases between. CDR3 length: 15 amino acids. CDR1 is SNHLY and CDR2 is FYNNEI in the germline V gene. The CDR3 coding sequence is TGTGCCAGCAGTGTTGGACAGCTTAGCAATCAGCCCCAGCATTTT. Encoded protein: CASSVGQLSNQPQHF.

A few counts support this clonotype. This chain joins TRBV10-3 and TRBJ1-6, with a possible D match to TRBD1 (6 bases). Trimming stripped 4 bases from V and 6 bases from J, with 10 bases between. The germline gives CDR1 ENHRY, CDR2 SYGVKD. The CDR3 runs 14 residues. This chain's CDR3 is CAISVQGSNSPLHF. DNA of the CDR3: TGTGCCATCAGTGTTCAGGGGAGTAATTCACCCCTCCACTTT.

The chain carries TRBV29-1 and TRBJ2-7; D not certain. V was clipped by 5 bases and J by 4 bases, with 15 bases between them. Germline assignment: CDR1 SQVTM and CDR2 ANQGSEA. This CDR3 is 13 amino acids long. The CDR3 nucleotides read TGCAGCGTTTCTCAGAGACTTGAGTACGAGCAGTACTTC. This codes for CSVSQRLEYEQYF.

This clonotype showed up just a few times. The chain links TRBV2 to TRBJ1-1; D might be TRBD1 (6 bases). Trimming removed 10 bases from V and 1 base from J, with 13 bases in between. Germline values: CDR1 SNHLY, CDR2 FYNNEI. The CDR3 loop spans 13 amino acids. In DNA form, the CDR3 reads TGTGCCACTGCCGGGACAAGGAACACTGAAGCTTTCTTT. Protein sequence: CATAGTRNTEAFF.

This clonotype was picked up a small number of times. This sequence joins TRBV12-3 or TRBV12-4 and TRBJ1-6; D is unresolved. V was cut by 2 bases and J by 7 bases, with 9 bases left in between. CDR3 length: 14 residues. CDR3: CASSLKGGNSPLHF. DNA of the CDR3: TGTGCCAGCAGTTTAAAGGGAGGGAATTCACCCCTCCACTTT.

The CDR3 DNA sequence: TGTGCCAGCAGTCAAGCGGCCTTCTATGGCTACACCTTC. Translated: CASSQAAFYGYTF. This chain connects TRBV12-3 or TRBV12-4 to TRBJ1-2; D is unclear. Trimming pared 5 bases from V and 4 bases from J, leaving 11 bases between. The CDR3 consists of 13 residues.

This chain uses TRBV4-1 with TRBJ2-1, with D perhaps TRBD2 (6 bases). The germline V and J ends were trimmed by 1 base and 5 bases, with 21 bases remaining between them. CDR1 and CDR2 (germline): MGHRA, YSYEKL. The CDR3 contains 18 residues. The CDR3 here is CASSQVIVVERVNNEQFF. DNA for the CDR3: TGCGCCAGCAGCCAAGTAATAGTGGTGGAGCGGGTCAACAATGAGCAGTTCTTC.

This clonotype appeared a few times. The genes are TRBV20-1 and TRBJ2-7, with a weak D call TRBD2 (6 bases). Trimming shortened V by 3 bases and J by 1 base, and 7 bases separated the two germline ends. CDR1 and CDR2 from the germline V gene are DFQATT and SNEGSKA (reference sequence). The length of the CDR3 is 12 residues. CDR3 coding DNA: TGCAGTGCTAGGGCGGGATCCTACGAGCAGTACTTC. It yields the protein CSARAGSYEQYF.

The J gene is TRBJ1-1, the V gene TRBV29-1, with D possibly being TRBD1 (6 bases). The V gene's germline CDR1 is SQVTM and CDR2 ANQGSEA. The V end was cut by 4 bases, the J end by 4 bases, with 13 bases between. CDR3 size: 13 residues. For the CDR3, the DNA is TGCAGCGTTGGCGGTCAGGGGAGCACTGAAGCTTTCTTT. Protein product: CSVGGQGSTEAFF.